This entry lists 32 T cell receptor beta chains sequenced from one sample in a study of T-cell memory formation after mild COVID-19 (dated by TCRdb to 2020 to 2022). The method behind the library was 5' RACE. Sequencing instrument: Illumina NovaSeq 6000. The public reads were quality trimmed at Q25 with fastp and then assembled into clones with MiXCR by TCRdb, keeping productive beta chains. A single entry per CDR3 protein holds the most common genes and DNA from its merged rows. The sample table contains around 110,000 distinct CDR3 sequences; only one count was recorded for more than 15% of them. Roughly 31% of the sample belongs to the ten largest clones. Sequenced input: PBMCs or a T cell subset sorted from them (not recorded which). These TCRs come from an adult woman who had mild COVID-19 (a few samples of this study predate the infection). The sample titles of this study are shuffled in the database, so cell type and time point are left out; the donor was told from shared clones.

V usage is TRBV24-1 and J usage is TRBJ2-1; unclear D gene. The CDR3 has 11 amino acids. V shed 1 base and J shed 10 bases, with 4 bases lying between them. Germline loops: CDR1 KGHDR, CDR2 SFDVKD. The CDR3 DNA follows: TGTGCCACCAGTGATTTAAGGGAGCAGTTCTTC. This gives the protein CATSDLREQFF.

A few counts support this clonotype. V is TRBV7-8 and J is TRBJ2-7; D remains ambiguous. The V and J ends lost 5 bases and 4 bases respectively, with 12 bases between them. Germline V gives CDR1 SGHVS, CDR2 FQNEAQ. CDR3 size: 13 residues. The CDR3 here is CASSPGPTYEQYF. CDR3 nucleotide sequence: TGTGCCAGCAGCCCTGGGCCAACTTACGAGCAGTACTTC.

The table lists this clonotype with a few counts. The CDR3 loop reads CATPDSYNEQFF. For the CDR3, the DNA is TGTGCCACCCCCGACTCCTACAATGAGCAGTTCTTC. The chain uses TRBV6-2 or TRBV6-3 and TRBJ2-1; no definite D call. Trimming took off 10 bases at V and 0 bases at J, with 7 bases between the two ends. The CDR3 contains 12 residues. Germline CDR1 reads MNHEY; CDR2 reads SVGEGT.

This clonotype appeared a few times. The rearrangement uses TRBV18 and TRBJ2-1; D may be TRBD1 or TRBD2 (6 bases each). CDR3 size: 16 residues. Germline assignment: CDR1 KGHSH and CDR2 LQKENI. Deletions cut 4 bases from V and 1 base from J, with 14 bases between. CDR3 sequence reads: CASSRPGGGSYNEQFF. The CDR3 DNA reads TGTGCCAGCTCACGCCCCGGAGGGGGGTCCTACAATGAGCAGTTCTTC. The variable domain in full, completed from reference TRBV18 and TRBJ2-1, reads NAGVMQNPRHLVRRRGQEARLRCSPMKGHSHVYWYRQLPEEGLKFMVYLQKENIIDESGMPKERFSAEFPKEGPSILRIQQVVRGDSAAYFCASSRPGGGSYNEQFFGPGTRLTVL.

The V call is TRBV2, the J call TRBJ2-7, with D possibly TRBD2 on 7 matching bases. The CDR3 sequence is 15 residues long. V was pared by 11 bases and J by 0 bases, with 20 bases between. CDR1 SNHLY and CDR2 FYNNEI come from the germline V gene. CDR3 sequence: CAAGGAGEGSYEQYF. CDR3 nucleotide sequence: TGTGCCGCCGGCGGGGCAGGGGAGGGCTCCTACGAGCAGTACTTC.

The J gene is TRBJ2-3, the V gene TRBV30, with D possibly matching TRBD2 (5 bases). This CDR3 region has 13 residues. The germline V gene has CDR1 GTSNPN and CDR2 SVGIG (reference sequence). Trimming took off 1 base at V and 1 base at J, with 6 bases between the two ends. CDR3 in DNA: TGTGCCTGGAGTGAGGGAGGCACAGATACGCAGTATTTT. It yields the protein CAWSEGGTDTQYF.

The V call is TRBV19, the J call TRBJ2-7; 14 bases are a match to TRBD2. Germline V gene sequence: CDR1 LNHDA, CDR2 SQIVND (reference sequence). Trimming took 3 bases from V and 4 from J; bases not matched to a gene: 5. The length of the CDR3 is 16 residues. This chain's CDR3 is CASSMGLAGAVYEQYF. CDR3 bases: TGTGCCAGTAGTATGGGACTAGCGGGAGCGGTTTACGAGCAGTACTTC.

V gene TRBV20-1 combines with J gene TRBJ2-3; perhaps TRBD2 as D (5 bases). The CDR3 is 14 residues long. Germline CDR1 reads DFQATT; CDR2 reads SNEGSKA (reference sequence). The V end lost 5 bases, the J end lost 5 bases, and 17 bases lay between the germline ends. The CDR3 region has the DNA TGCAGTGCTTTTACTAGATATAAGGGAGATACGCAGTATTTT. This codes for CSAFTRYKGDTQYF.

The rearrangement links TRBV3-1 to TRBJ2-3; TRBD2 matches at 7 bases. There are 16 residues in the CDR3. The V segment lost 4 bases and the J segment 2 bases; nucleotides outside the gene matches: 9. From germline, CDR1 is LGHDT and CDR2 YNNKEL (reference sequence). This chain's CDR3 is CASSPRAGWITDTQYF. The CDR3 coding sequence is TGTGCCAGCAGCCCCCGAGCGGGGTGGATCACAGATACGCAGTATTTT.

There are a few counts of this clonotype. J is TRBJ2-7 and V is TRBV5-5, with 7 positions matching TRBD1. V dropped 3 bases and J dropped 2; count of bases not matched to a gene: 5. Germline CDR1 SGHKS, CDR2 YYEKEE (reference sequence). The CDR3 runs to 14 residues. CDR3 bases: TGTGCCAGCAGCTGGGACAGAGTTACCTACGAGCAGTACTTC. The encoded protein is CASSWDRVTYEQYF. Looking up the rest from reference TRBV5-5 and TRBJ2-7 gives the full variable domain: DAGVTQSPTHLIKTRGQQVTLRCSPISGHKSVSWYQQVLGQGPQFIFQYYEKEERGRGNFPDRFSARQFPNYSSELNVNALLLGDSALYLCASSWDRVTYEQYFGPGTRLTVT.

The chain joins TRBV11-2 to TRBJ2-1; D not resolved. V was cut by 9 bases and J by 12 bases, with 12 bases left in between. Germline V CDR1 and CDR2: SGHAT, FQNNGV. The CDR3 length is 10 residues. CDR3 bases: TGTGCCAGTCAAGCCGAGAGGCAGTTCTTC. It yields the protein CASQAERQFF.

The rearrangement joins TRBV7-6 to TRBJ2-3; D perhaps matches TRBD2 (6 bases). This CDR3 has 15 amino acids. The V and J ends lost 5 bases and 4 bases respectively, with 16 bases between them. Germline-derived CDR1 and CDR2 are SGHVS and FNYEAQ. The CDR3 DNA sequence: TGTGCCAGCAGCCCCGAGGGCGGGGAGGCAGATACGCAGTATTTT. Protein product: CASSPEGGEADTQYF.

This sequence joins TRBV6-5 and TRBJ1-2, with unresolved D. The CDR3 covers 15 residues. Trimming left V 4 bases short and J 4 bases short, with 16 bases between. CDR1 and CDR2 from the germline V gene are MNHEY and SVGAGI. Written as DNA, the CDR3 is TGTGCCAGCAGTTTCGTGGTAGGGTCCGCCTATGGCTACACCTTC. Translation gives CASSFVVGSAYGYTF.

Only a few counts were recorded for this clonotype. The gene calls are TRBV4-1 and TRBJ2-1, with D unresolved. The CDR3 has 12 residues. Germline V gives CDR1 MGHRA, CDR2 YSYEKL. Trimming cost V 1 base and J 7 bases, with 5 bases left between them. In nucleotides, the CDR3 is TGCGCCAGCAGCCAAGTGGTGAATGAGCAGTTCTTC. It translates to CASSQVVNEQFF.

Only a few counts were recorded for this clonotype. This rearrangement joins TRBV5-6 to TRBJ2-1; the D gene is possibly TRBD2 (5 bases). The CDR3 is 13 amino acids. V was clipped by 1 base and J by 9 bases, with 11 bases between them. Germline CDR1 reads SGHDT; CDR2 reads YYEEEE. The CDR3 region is CASSLMVASEQFF. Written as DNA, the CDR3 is TGTGCCAGCAGCTTGATGGTAGCGAGTGAGCAGTTCTTC.

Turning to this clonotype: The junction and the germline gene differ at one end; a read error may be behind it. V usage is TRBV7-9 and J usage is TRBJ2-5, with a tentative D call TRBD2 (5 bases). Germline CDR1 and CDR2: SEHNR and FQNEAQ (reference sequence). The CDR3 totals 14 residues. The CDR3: CASSLADPKETQYF. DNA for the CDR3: TGTGCCAGCAGCCTAGCAGACCCTAAAGAGACCCAGTACTTC. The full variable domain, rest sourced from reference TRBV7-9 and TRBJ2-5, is DTGVSQNPRHKITKRGQNVTFRCDPISEHNRLYWYRQTLGQGPEFLTYFQNEAQLEKSRLLSDRFSAERPKGSFSTLEIQRTEQGDSAMYLCASSLADPKETQYFGPGTRLLVL.

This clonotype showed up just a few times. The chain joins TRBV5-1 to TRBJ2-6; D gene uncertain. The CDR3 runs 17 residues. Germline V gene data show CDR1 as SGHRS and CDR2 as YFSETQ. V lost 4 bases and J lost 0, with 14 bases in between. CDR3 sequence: CASSKRDSYSGANVLTF. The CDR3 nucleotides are TGCGCCAGCAGCAAGAGAGACTCCTACTCTGGGGCCAACGTCCTGACTTTC.

The CDR3 loop reads CATSDRGANYGYTF. The CDR3 nucleotides read TGTGCCACCAGCGACAGGGGGGCGAACTATGGCTACACCTTC. V is TRBV24-1 and J is TRBJ1-2; 9 bases match TRBD1. The germline V gene encodes CDR1 KGHDR and CDR2 SFDVKD. This CDR3 has 14 amino acids. With V trimmed by 7 bases and J by 2 bases, 4 bases remained unmatched.

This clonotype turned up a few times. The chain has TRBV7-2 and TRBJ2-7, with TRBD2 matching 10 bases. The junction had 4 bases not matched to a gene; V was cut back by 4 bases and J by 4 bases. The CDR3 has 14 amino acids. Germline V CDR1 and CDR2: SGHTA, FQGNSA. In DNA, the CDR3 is TGTGCCAGCAGCTCCTCGGGACTAGCGTACGAGCAGTACTTC. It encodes CASSSSGLAYEQYF.

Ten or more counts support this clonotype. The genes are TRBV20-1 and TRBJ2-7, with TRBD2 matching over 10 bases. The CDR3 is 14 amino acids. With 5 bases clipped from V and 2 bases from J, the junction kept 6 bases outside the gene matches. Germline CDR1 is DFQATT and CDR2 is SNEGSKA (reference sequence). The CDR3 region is CSAAGTSEPYEQYF. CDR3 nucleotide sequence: TGCAGTGCTGCCGGGACTAGCGAACCCTACGAGCAGTACTTC.

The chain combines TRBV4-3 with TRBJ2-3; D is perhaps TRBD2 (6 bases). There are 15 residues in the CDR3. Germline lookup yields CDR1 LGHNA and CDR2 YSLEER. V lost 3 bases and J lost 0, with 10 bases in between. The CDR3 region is CASSHGTGSTDTQYF. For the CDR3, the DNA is TGCGCCAGCAGCCATGGGACTGGTAGCACAGATACGCAGTATTTT.

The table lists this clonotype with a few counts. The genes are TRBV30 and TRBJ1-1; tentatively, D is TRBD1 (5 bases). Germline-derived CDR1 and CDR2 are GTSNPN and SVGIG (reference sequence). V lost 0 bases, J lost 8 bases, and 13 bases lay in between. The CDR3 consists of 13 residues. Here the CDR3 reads CAWSVVGTSEAFF. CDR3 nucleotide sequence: TGTGCCTGGAGTGTAGTGGGGACTTCCGAAGCTTTCTTT.

The CDR3 reads CASSSGTLDTDTQYF. For the CDR3, the DNA is TGTGCCAGCAGCTCCGGGACTCTCGACACAGATACGCAGTATTTT. The gene calls are TRBV7-9 and TRBJ2-3; a possible D gene is TRBD2 (6 bases). The V end lost 4 bases, the J end lost 2 bases, and 13 bases lay between the germline ends. CDR1 SEHNR and CDR2 FQNEAQ come from the germline V gene (reference sequence). This CDR3 is built from 15 residues. Complete variable domain (other parts from reference TRBV7-9 and TRBJ2-3): DTGVSQNPRHKITKRGQNVTFRCDPISEHNRLYWYRQTLGQGPEFLTYFQNEAQLEKSRLLSDRFSAERPKGSFSTLEIQRTEQGDSAMYLCASSSGTLDTDTQYFGPGTRLTVL.

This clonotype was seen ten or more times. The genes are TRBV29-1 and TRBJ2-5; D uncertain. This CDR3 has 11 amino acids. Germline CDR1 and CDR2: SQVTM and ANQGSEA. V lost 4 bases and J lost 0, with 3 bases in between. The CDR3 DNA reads TGCAGCGTTGCTTACCAAGAGACCCAGTACTTC. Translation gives CSVAYQETQYF.

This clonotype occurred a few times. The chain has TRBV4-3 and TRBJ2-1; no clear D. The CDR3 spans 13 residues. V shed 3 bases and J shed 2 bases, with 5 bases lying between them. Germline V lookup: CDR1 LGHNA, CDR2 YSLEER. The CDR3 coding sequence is TGCGCCAGCAGCCATGGGACCTACAATGAGCAGTTCTTC. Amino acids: CASSHGTYNEQFF.

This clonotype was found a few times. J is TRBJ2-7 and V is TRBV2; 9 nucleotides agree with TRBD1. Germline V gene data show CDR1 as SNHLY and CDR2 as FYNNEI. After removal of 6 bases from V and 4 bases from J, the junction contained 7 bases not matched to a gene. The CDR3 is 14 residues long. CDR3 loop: CASSPWDRVYEQYF. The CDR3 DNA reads TGTGCCAGCAGCCCATGGGACAGGGTGTACGAGCAGTACTTC.

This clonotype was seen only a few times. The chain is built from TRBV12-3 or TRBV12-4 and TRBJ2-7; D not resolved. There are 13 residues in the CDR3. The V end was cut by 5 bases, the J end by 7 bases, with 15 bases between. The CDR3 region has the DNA TGTGCCAGCAGTCACTCTGTTTTCTTGGAGCAGTACTTC. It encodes CASSHSVFLEQYF.

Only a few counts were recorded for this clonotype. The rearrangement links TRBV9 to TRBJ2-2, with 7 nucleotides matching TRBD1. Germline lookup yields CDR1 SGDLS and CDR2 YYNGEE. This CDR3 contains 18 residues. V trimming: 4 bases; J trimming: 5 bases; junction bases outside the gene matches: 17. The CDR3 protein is CASSTRTGPEFSTGELFF. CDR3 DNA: TGTGCCAGCAGCACCAGGACAGGTCCGGAATTTAGTACCGGGGAGCTGTTTTTT.

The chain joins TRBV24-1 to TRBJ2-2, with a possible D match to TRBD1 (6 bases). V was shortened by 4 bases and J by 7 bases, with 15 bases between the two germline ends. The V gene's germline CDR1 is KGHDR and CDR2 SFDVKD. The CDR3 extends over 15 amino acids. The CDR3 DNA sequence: TGTGCCACCAGTGACAACAGGGCAGGGGTCGGGGAGCTGTTTTTT. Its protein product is CATSDNRAGVGELFF.

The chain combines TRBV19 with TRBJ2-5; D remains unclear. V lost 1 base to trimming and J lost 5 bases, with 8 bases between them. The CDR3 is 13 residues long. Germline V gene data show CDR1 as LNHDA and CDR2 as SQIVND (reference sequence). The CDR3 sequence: CASSIAAGETQYF. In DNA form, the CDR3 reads TGTGCCAGTAGTATAGCTGCAGGCGAGACCCAGTACTTC.

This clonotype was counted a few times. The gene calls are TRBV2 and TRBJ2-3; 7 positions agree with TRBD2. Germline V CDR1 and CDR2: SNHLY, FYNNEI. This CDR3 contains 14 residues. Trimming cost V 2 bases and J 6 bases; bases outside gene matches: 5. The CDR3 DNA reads TGTGCCAGCAGTGAACCTTATAGCGGGGATACGCAGTATTTT. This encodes CASSEPYSGDTQYF.

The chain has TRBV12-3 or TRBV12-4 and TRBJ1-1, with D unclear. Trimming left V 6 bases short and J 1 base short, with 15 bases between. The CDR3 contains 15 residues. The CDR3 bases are TGTGCCAGCAGACATCCAGCGCCCAAGAACACTGAAGCTTTCTTT. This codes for CASRHPAPKNTEAFF.